The entry below describes one T cell receptor (beta chain). The target antigen is unknown. The entry originates in a study of T cell responses to AZD1222 COVID-19 vaccine. The V gene's germline CDR1 is MDHEN and CDR2 SYDVKM. The CDR3 has 15 residues. The V and J ends lost 5 bases and 2 bases respectively, with 15 bases between them. Second-dose timings of about 4 or about 12 weeks were pooled. Clones were read by immunoSEQ multiplex PCR, and TCRdb kept only the in-frame ones, dropping some. The table lists approximately 200,000 clones, about 89% of them singletons. Study conclusions and caveats: Vaccine-related CD4 TCRs covered spike, predominating at 160-218 and 743-854. No repertoire was sampled before or during the peak T cell response, only after it.

The sequence was collected from an adult who received the AZD1222 COVID-19 vaccine. Material: peripheral blood, obtained 28 days after the second AZD1222 dose. This rearrangement joins TRBV28 to TRBJ1-2; D might be TRBD1 (5 bases). The CDR3 region has the DNA TGTGCCAGCAGTAATCAGGGATCCGCCAACTATGGCTACACCTTC. Its translation: CASSNQGSANYGYTF.